This T cell receptor beta chain was sequenced in a study of blood T cell repertoires in COVID-19. Study information: Samples of COVID-19 (acute and convalescent) were obtained from the United States, Italy and Spain. The cDNA or gDNA used as material had been derived from T cells, B-cell-depleted T cells, or PBMCs.

Germline CDR1 and CDR2: MNHEY and SVGAGI. Between the trimmed V and J ends, which lost 8 bases and 2 bases, there was a span of 19 bases. The CDR3 runs 15 residues. Participant reports of clinical history set cohort assignment. Methods used by the authors: Nucleated cell number was recorded as an estimate derived from reference gene primer amplification. Sequencing used immunoSEQ multiplex PCR; TCRdb keeps in-frame clones, though not all of them. V and J calls and clone size are as listed in that table; D and trimming were resolved from the DNA. Of 200,000 to 250,000 clones listed, more than 75% were seen once; the top ten hold about 4.3%.

V is TRBV6-5 and J is TRBJ2-7; D is possibly TRBD1 (5 bases). The sample comprised PBMCs or T cells enriched from blood (not recorded which). The sequence came from a man aged 25 to 45 with acute COVID-19. The CDR3 DNA follows: TGTGCCAGCGCCCTCCGGACACCGCCTCCCTACGAGCAGTACTTC. This translates into CASALRTPPPYEQYF.